These 6 T cell receptor beta chains were sequenced from one sample in a study of read filtering for tumor transcriptome and immune sequencing (dated by TCRdb to about 2020). Reads for this sample came from an Illumina HiSeq 4000. Starting from 400 to 450 ng RNA, TCR libraries were constructed with the Immunoverse kit using molecular barcoded adaptors that cover the alpha/delta and beta/gamma chains. Using fastp trimming at Q25 and MiXCR clonotype assembly, TCRdb reanalyzed the public sequencing data and kept in-frame beta chains. Each entry merges the rows of one CDR3 protein and shows their most common DNA and genes. For this sample there are about 41,000 distinct CDR3 sequences; around an eighth appear just once. About 32% of the sample is held by the ten biggest clonotypes. Sequenced sample: a population of CD138-negative cells sorted from bone marrow. Per the publication, the cell subset or site label means: bone marrow mononuclear cells depleted of CD138+ plasma/myeloma cells by negative magnetic selection. The source is a donor aged 40 or older with multiple myeloma.

At least ten counts were recorded for this clonotype. The V and J genes are TRBV11-3 and TRBJ2-2, with a tentative D call TRBD2 (5 bases). The germline V gene has CDR1 SGHNT and CDR2 YENEEA. The V gene lost 1 base and the J gene lost 0 bases, with 15 bases spanning the gap. The CDR3 totals 18 residues. In DNA form, the CDR3 reads TGTGCCAGCAGCTTAGGGCAGGCCCGGACTGCGAACACCGGGGAGCTGTTTTTT. Protein: CASSLGQARTANTGELFF.

There are many counts of this clonotype. The rearrangement joins TRBV3-1 to TRBJ1-2; no definite D call. Germline CDR1 and CDR2: LGHDT and YNNKEL (reference sequence). Trimming shortened V by 1 base and J by 4 bases, and 13 bases separated the two germline ends. The CDR3 contains 15 residues. The CDR3 DNA sequence: TGTGCCAGCAGCCAAGCGGGCGGAGAGGCCTATGGCTACACCTTC. Translating it yields CASSQAGGEAYGYTF.

The V call is TRBV7-9, the J call TRBJ2-3, with 7 nucleotides matching TRBD2. V lost 1 base to trimming and J lost 0 bases; unmatched junction nucleotides: 4. Germline CDR1 reads SEHNR; CDR2 reads FQNEAQ (reference sequence). The CDR3 sequence is 16 residues long. The CDR3 nucleotides read TGTGCCAGCAGCTTAGGCCCAGCGGGAAGCACAGATACGCAGTATTTT. Protein sequence: CASSLGPAGSTDTQYF.

This clonotype has at least ten counts. This sequence joins TRBV18 and TRBJ2-3; no clear D. The CDR3 has 13 residues. Deletions cut 3 bases from V and 6 bases from J, with 10 bases between. The germline V gene has CDR1 KGHSH and CDR2 LQKENI. The CDR3 reads CASSPHPTDTQYF. The CDR3 region has the DNA TGTGCCAGCTCACCCCACCCGACGGATACGCAGTATTTT.

This clonotype was counted many times. The chain links TRBV18 to TRBJ2-5; D could derive from TRBD1 or TRBD2 (5 bases each). This CDR3 is 13 amino acids long. V gave up 3 bases and J gave up 0 bases, with 5 bases separating them. Germline CDR1 KGHSH, CDR2 LQKENI. The CDR3 region is CASSPGHQETQYF. In DNA, the CDR3 is TGTGCCAGCTCACCGGGACACCAAGAGACCCAGTACTTC.

This clonotype was found a few times. This sequence joins TRBV27 and TRBJ1-1, with D unresolved. Germline V gene lookup returns CDR1 MNHEY and CDR2 SMNVEV (reference sequence). Deletions cut 2 bases from V and 0 bases from J, with 7 bases between. The CDR3 runs 14 residues. The CDR3 DNA sequence: TGTGCCAGCAGTTTAATGCGGATGAACACTGAAGCTTTCTTT. Its translation: CASSLMRMNTEAFF.